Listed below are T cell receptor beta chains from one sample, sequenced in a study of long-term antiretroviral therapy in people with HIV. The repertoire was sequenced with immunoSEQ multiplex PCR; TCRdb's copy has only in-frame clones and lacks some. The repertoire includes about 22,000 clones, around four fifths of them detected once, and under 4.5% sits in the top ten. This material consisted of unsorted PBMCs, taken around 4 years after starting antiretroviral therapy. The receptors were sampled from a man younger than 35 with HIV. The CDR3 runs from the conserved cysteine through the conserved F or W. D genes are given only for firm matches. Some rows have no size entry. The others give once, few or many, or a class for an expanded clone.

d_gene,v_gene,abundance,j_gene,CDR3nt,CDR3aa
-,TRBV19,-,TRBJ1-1,TGTGCCAGTAGTTTCATCCGGGGCAACCCCCTGGCTTACGGCGAACTGAACACTGAAGCTTTCTTT,CASSFIRGNPLAYGELNTEAFF
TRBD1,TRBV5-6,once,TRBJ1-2,TGTGCCAGCAGCTTTAGGGGACAGGGGGCTGGGTATGGCTACACCTTC,CASSFRGQGAGYGYTF
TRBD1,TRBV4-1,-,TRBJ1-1,TGCGCCAGCAGCCAAGTAGAGGGGGCGGGAACTGAAGCTTTCTTT,CASSQVEGAGTEAFF
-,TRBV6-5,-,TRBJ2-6,TGTGCCAGCAGTTCCCTCGTTTCCCTTGGGGCCAACGTCCTGACTTTC,CASSSLVSLGANVLTF
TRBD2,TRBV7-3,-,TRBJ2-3,TGTGCCAGCAGCTTGAGCCGGACTAGCGGGGCGAATACGCAGTATTTT,CASSLSRTSGANTQYF
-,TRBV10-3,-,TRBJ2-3,TGTGCCATCAGGGTCGGACAGTCCCACACAGATACGCAGTATTTT,CAIRVGQSHTDTQYF
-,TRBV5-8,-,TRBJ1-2,TGTGCCAGCCCTCACCGGGGATCTACCAGCAGGGGTGACTATGGCTACACCTTC,CASPHRGSTSRGDYGYTF
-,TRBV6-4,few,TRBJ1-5,TGTGCCAGCAGTGTAGGGTCCAATCAGCCCCAGCATTTT,CASSVGSNQPQHF
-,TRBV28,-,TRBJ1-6,TGTGCCAGCCTCTCTATTGGTACACAGGGTGATTATTCACCCCTCCACTTT,CASLSIGTQGDYSPLHF
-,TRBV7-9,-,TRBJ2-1,TGTGCCAGCAAACAGGGGGGGGGTTTCAATGAGCAGTTCTTC,CASKQGGGFNEQFF
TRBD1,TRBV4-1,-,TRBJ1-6,TGCGCCAGCAGCCAAGATCTGGACAGGGGTTTGGATTCACCCCTCCACTTT,CASSQDLDRGLDSPLHF
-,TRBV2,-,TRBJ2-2,TGTGCCAGCAAGTGGAGGGCAGGGGTGGCCGGGGAGCTGTTTTTT,CASKWRAGVAGELFF
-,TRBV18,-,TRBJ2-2,TGTGCCAGCTCACCCGCGACCGTAGGGAACACCGGGGAGCTGTTTTTT,CASSPATVGNTGELFF
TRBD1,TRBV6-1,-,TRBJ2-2,TGTGCCAGCAGGGAAGGACAGGGCGGCACCGGGGAGCTGTTTTTT,CASREGQGGTGELFF
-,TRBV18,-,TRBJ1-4,TGTGCCAGCTCACCTCTCGAGACACACGAAAAACTGTTTTTT,CASSPLETHEKLFF
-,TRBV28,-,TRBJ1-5,TGTGCCAGCAGGTATTATTACAGCGACAATCAGCCCCAGCATTTT,CASRYYYSDNQPQHF
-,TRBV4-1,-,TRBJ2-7,TGCGCCAGCAGCCAAGGAGCTTCGATCACCTACGAGCAGTACTTC,CASSQGASITYEQYF